The 31 T cell receptor beta chains listed next were all sequenced from one sample in a study of blood T cell repertoires in COVID-19. Assay used: immunoSEQ multiplex PCR; TCRdb lists only in-frame clones, some missing. The sample yields fewer than 200,000 clones, around 83% seen once. The specimen sequenced was PBMCs or T cells enriched from blood (not recorded which). These receptors were obtained from a woman between 50 and 59 years old in a cohort exposed to, infected with or recovered from COVID-19 (not recorded which).

V and J are TRBV25-1 and TRBJ2-2, with TRBD2 matching over 7 bases. Germline V CDR1 and CDR2: MGHDK, SYGVNS. V gave up 10 bases and J gave up 4 bases; unmatched junction bases: 3. This CDR3 has 12 amino acids. The CDR3, as DNA: TGTGCCACGCAGCGGGGCACCGGGGAGCTGTTTTTT. It is translated as CATQRGTGELFF.

The genes are TRBV18 and TRBJ1-4; D not certain. From germline, CDR1 is KGHSH and CDR2 LQKENI. The germline V and J ends were trimmed by 0 bases and 3 bases, with 5 bases remaining between them. CDR3 length: 14 residues. The CDR3 here is CASSPPGANEKLFF. CDR3 coding DNA: TGTGCCAGCTCACCACCGGGAGCTAATGAAAAACTGTTTTTT.

The CDR3 is CASSGDRGITGELFF. The CDR3, as DNA: TGTGCCAGCAGTGGGGACAGGGGGATTACCGGGGAGCTGTTTTTT. V gene TRBV5-8 combines with J gene TRBJ2-2; TRBD1 aligns across 11 bases. Germline assignment: CDR1 SGHTS and CDR2 YDEGEE. J lost 5 bases, V lost 5 bases, and 5 bases had no gene match. This CDR3 is 15 amino acids long.

This chain uses TRBV27 with TRBJ2-1, with D unclear. The V gene's germline CDR1 is MNHEY and CDR2 SMNVEV (reference sequence). The CDR3 has 13 amino acids. V was clipped by 3 bases and J by 3 bases, with 6 bases between them. The CDR3 DNA follows: TGTGCCAGCAGTTTTGCGAGCTACAATGAGCAGTTCTTC. It translates to CASSFASYNEQFF.

This chain connects TRBV11-2 to TRBJ2-7; 7 nucleotides align to TRBD2. The CDR3 length is 15 residues. CDR1 SGHAT and CDR2 FQNNGV come from the germline V gene. The trim removed 2 bases at V and 2 bases at J, leaving 6 bases unmatched. CDR3 protein: CASSLFLADAYEQYF. The CDR3 DNA reads TGTGCCAGCAGCTTATTCCTAGCGGATGCCTACGAGCAGTACTTC.

The chain joins TRBV14 to TRBJ2-2; no clear D. The ends were cut back, 3 bases at V and 0 bases at J, with 8 bases in the middle. CDR3 length equals 15 residues. Per the germline V gene, CDR1 is SGHDN and CDR2 is FVKESK. Here the CDR3 reads CASSHAGSNTGELFF. The CDR3 DNA is TGTGCCAGCAGCCATGCCGGGTCGAACACCGGGGAGCTGTTTTTT.

This chain uses TRBV2 with TRBJ1-4; no clear D gene. Trimming cost V 7 bases and J 5 bases, with 14 bases left between them. There are 14 residues in the CDR3. CDR1 is SNHLY, CDR2 FYNNEI, per germline. The CDR3 nucleotides are TGTGCCAGCAAAGGTCGGGAACCCAATGAAAAACTGTTTTTT. As protein: CASKGREPNEKLFF.

The J gene is TRBJ1-2, the V gene TRBV19, with 7 bases fitting TRBD1. The germline V gene has CDR1 LNHDA and CDR2 SQIVND (reference sequence). The CDR3 length is 16 residues. J gave up 6 bases and V 0 bases, and 10 bases lay outside the gene matches. The CDR3 bases are TGTGCCAGTAGTATAGACCAGACAGGGCTCGGAGATGGCTACACCTTC. Translated: CASSIDQTGLGDGYTF.

The rearrangement links TRBV6-2 or TRBV6-3 to TRBJ1-1; TRBD1 matches at 8 bases. With V trimmed by 0 bases and J by 2 bases, 5 bases remained unmatched. The CDR3 totals 16 residues. Germline CDR1 is MNHEY and CDR2 is SVGEGT. The CDR3 nucleotides read TGTGCCAGCAGTTACTCCACAGGGGGACAAAACACTGAAGCTTTCTTT. Protein: CASSYSTGGQNTEAFF.

This chain uses TRBV19 with TRBJ2-5; possible D gene TRBD2, 6 bases. Germline loops: CDR1 LNHDA, CDR2 SQIVND (reference sequence). This CDR3 has 14 residues. The V and J ends lost 4 bases and 3 bases respectively, with 12 bases between them. The CDR3 coding sequence is TGTGCCAGTAGTACCGGAGGGCCCGAAGAGACCCAGTACTTC. It encodes CASSTGGPEETQYF.

The genes are TRBV27 and TRBJ2-5; the D gene is possibly TRBD2 (5 bases). The V end was cut by 6 bases, the J end by 0 bases, with 11 bases between. Germline CDR1 is MNHEY and CDR2 is SMNVEV (reference sequence). This CDR3 is 14 amino acids long. DNA of the CDR3: TGTGCCAGCAGATTACACGGGGACCAAGAGACCCAGTACTTC. Amino acids: CASRLHGDQETQYF.

The rearrangement links TRBV5-5 to TRBJ1-5, with 9 bases that match TRBD1. This CDR3 contains 15 residues. Germline assignment: CDR1 SGHKS and CDR2 YYEKEE (reference sequence). Trimming took 4 bases from V and 4 from J; bases not matched to a gene: 6. CDR3: CASSRGQGTNQPQHF. CDR3 sequence (DNA): TGTGCCAGCAGCCGAGGACAGGGGACGAATCAGCCCCAGCATTTT.

The rearrangement joins TRBV19 to TRBJ2-7, with D possibly matching TRBD1 (6 bases). There are 15 residues in the CDR3. Trimming shortened V by 8 bases and J by 0 bases, and 17 bases separated the two germline ends. Looked up from germline, CDR1 is LNHDA and CDR2 is SQIVND (reference sequence). This CDR3 is CASSPGVLSSYEQYF. For the CDR3, the DNA is TGTGCCAGTTCGCCAGGGGTTTTAAGCTCCTACGAGCAGTACTTC. Variable domain in full (rest from reference TRBV19 and TRBJ2-7): DGGITQSPKYLFRKEGQNVTLSCEQNLNHDAMYWYRQDPGQGLRLIYYSQIVNDFQKGDIAEGYSVSREKKESFPLTVTSAQKNPTAFYLCASSPGVLSSYEQYFGPGTRLTVT.

This rearrangement joins TRBV5-1 to TRBJ1-6, with 7 positions matching TRBD1. V trimming: 4 bases; J trimming: 7 bases; junction bases outside the gene matches: 5. The germline V gene encodes CDR1 SGHRS and CDR2 YFSETQ. This CDR3 has 14 residues. The CDR3 protein is CASSRGTENSPLHF. CDR3 nucleotide sequence: TGCGCCAGCAGCAGGGGGACAGAGAATTCACCCCTCCACTTT.

The chain employs TRBV29-1 and TRBJ2-3; no clear D gene. Germline loops: CDR1 SQVTM, CDR2 ANQGSEA. V shed 7 bases and J shed 3 bases, with 17 bases lying between them. The length of the CDR3 is 14 residues. The CDR3 DNA is TGCAGCGAACCCCGGCGCCCGAGGACAGATACGCAGTATTTT. Protein: CSEPRRPRTDTQYF.

The gene calls are TRBV11-2 and TRBJ2-1; 12 bases fit TRBD2. Per germline, CDR1 SGHAT and CDR2 FQNNGV. This CDR3 contains 15 residues. Germline trimming cut 5 bases from V and 8 bases from J; bases unmatched to any gene: 7. The DNA of the CDR3 is TGTGCCAGCAGCACGACTAGCGGGGGAGGGGATGAGCAGTTCTTC. This sequence encodes CASSTTSGGGDEQFF.

The rearrangement links TRBV6-6 to TRBJ2-7, with a tentative D call TRBD2 (5 bases). Germline loops: CDR1 MNHNY, CDR2 SVGAGI (reference sequence). CDR3 length: 14 amino acids. The V and J ends lost 4 bases and 6 bases respectively, with 16 bases between them. CDR3 loop: CASSFRHKEGEQYF. CDR3 DNA: TGTGCCAGCAGTTTCCGTCACAAAGAGGGCGAGCAGTACTTC.

The gene calls are TRBV5-1 and TRBJ2-7, with TRBD2 as a possible D gene (6 bases). Germline values: CDR1 SGHRS, CDR2 YFSETQ. The CDR3 spans 15 residues. Between the trimmed V and J ends, which lost 5 bases and 2 bases, there was a span of 17 bases. This CDR3 reads CASSPGLATTYEQYF. The DNA for the CDR3 is TGCGCCAGCAGTCCCGGGCTAGCGACAACCTACGAGCAGTACTTC. The variable domain in full, completed from reference TRBV5-1 and TRBJ2-7, reads KAGVTQTPRYLIKTRGQQVTLSCSPISGHRSVSWYQQTPGQGLQFLFEYFSETQRNKGNFPGRFSGRQFSNSRSEMNVSTLELGDSALYLCASSPGLATTYEQYFGPGTRLTVT.

The V call is TRBV28, the J call TRBJ1-4, with a possible D match to TRBD1 (5 bases). There are 16 residues in the CDR3. Per the germline V gene, CDR1 is MDHEN and CDR2 is SYDVKM. Trimming left V 5 bases short and J 3 bases short, with 16 bases between. CDR3 sequence: CASSNPGSGPNEKLFF. The CDR3 region has the DNA TGTGCCAGCAGTAATCCAGGGTCAGGGCCTAATGAAAAACTGTTTTTT.

CDR3 residues: CAWSGDWSSGNTIYF. DNA for the CDR3: TGTGCCTGGAGTGGGGACTGGAGCTCTGGAAACACCATATATTTT. This chain links TRBV30 with TRBJ1-3, with D maybe TRBD1 (5 bases). Between the trimmed V and J ends, which lost 1 base and 0 bases, there was a span of 10 bases. CDR1 is GTSNPN, CDR2 SVGIG, per germline (reference sequence). This CDR3 region has 15 residues.

The V gene is TRBV27, the J gene TRBJ1-4, with 8 bases fitting TRBD1. This CDR3 is 14 amino acids long. Trimming at V came to 6 bases and at J to 6 bases, leaving 6 bases not matched to a gene. Germline loops: CDR1 MNHEY, CDR2 SMNVEV (reference sequence). The CDR3 region is CASSPRGRYEKLFF. CDR3 DNA sequence: TGTGCCAGCAGCCCCAGGGGGCGGTATGAAAAACTGTTTTTT.

The gene calls are TRBV18 and TRBJ1-4; tentatively, D is TRBD1 (6 bases). Trimming removed 3 bases at V and 5 bases at J, with 13 bases between. The V gene's germline CDR1 is KGHSH and CDR2 LQKENI. CDR3 length equals 15 residues. CDR3 residues: CASSPSGTRNEKLFF. DNA of the CDR3: TGTGCCAGCTCACCTTCCGGGACAAGAAATGAAAAACTGTTTTTT.

The chain links TRBV7-9 to TRBJ2-7; D may be TRBD2 (6 bases). The CDR3 runs 13 residues. Germline V CDR1 and CDR2: SEHNR, FQNEAQ (reference sequence). V was cut by 1 base and J by 9 bases, with 13 bases left in between. CDR3 sequence (DNA): TGTGCCAGCAGCTTAGGGGGGGTGCTTGGGCAGTACTTC. Amino acids: CASSLGGVLGQYF. Using reference TRBV7-9 and TRBJ2-7 for the parts outside the CDR3, the full variable domain is DTGVSQNPRHKITKRGQNVTFRCDPISEHNRLYWYRQTLGQGPEFLTYFQNEAQLEKSRLLSDRFSAERPKGSFSTLEIQRTEQGDSAMYLCASSLGGVLGQYFGPGTRLTVT.

This rearrangement joins TRBV5-8 to TRBJ2-1; D is possibly TRBD2 (6 bases). Germline CDR1 is SGHTS and CDR2 is YDEGEE. Deletions cut 9 bases from V and 4 bases from J, with 23 bases between. CDR3 length: 16 residues. The CDR3 nucleotides read TGTGCCACTCCAAGAGGAACGGCTCGGGGGTACAATGAGCAGTTCTTC. It codes for CATPRGTARGYNEQFF.

This clone turned up a few times. This chain joins TRBV4-2 and TRBJ1-3; 10 positions agree with TRBD1. This CDR3 contains 18 residues. Germline CDR1 reads LGHNA; CDR2 reads YNFKEQ. The ends lost 4 bases at V and 1 base at J; junction bases unmatched: 10. The CDR3 DNA reads as TGTGCCAGCAGCCCGCCGACAGGGGGCTACTCGTCTGGAAACACCATATATTTT. Translating it yields CASSPPTGGYSSGNTIYF.

V usage is TRBV19 and J usage is TRBJ1-2; D perhaps matches TRBD1 (5 bases). Trimming removed 6 bases from V and 4 bases from J, with 15 bases in between. Per the germline V gene, CDR1 is LNHDA and CDR2 is SQIVND (reference sequence). This CDR3 has 14 amino acids. The CDR3 DNA sequence: TGTGCCAGTAGACTTCAGGGTTCCGGCTATGGCTACACCTTC. Translated: CASRLQGSGYGYTF.

This clone was detected only once. This rearrangement joins TRBV5-1 to TRBJ2-7; 9 bases are a match to TRBD1. The germline V gene has CDR1 SGHRS and CDR2 YFSETQ. Trimming took 0 bases from V and 0 from J; bases not matched to a gene: 13. CDR3 length: 19 amino acids. The CDR3 here is CASSLGGTGLFGRSYEQYF. The CDR3 nucleotides read TGCGCCAGCAGCTTGGGTGGGACAGGGCTATTCGGGCGCTCCTACGAGCAGTACTTC.

The chain employs TRBV3-1 (or the pseudogene TRBV3-2) and TRBJ2-3, with 9 bases that match TRBD1. Germline values: CDR1 LGHDT, CDR2 YNNKEL (reference sequence). This CDR3 has 16 amino acids. Trimming at V came to 1 base and at J to 3 bases, leaving 5 bases not matched to a gene. The CDR3 coding sequence is TGTGCCAGCAGCCAAGTTTTGGGACAGGGAACAGATACGCAGTATTTT. Translated: CASSQVLGQGTDTQYF.

The chain recombines TRBV2 with TRBJ2-7; TRBD1 is a possible D gene (6 bases). Per germline, CDR1 SNHLY and CDR2 FYNNEI. The CDR3 is 12 residues long. Trimming left V 10 bases short and J 0 bases short, with 10 bases between. The chain's CDR3 is CATGQTSYEQYF. The CDR3 DNA sequence: TGTGCCACCGGACAGACCTCCTACGAGCAGTACTTC.

This rearrangement joins TRBV14 to TRBJ1-3, with 8 bases lining up with TRBD1. Germline loops: CDR1 SGHDN, CDR2 FVKESK. The CDR3 contains 16 residues. V lost 2 bases and J lost 2; bases outside the gene matches: 5. Written as DNA, the CDR3 is TGTGCCAGCAGCCAAACAGGGGGAGCGACTGGAAACACCATATATTTT. Its translation: CASSQTGGATGNTIYF.

The chain is built from TRBV19 and TRBJ2-7, with a possible D match to TRBD2 (6 bases). V gave up 9 bases and J gave up 3 bases, with 18 bases separating them. The CDR3 has 14 residues. Per germline, CDR1 LNHDA and CDR2 SQIVND (reference sequence). The CDR3 is CASNPGTSNYEQYF. As DNA, the CDR3 is TGTGCCAGCAACCCCGGGACTTCGAACTACGAGCAGTACTTC.